A single sample is the source of the 26 T cell receptor beta chains below, sequenced in a study of blood T cell repertoires in COVID-19. The method was immunoSEQ multiplex PCR; TCRdb's version includes in-frame clones alone and lacks a portion of them. The table shows fewer than 350,000 clones, with roughly nine tenths occurring only once. Sequencing input: peripheral blood. These receptor sequences come from a woman in her 30s with COVID-19, enrolled during active disease.

The chain combines TRBV24-1 with TRBJ2-3; D unresolved. This CDR3 is 13 amino acids long. Trimming pared 8 bases from V and 5 bases from J, leaving 13 bases between. Germline V gene lookup returns CDR1 KGHDR and CDR2 SFDVKD. The CDR3 nucleotides read TGTGCCACCAAGAACCCCGCAGGAGATACGCAGTATTTT. This gives the protein CATKNPAGDTQYF.

The chain recombines TRBV27 with TRBJ1-5; 8 bases map to TRBD1. The CDR3 totals 13 residues. The V gene's germline CDR1 is MNHEY and CDR2 SMNVEV (reference sequence). J gave up 2 bases and V 9 bases, and 3 bases lay outside the gene matches. The CDR3 is CARDRDGNQPQHF. As DNA, the CDR3 is TGTGCCAGGGACAGGGACGGCAATCAGCCCCAGCATTTT.

With regard to this clone: A junction boundary mismatches the germline segment, possibly from a read error. The chain joins TRBV7-9 to TRBJ2-7; either TRBD1 or TRBD2 may supply D (6 bases each). Per germline, CDR1 SEHNR and CDR2 FQNEAQ (reference sequence). The CDR3 is 15 amino acids. CDR3 protein: CASTLGGQGRYEQYF. The CDR3 bases are TGTGCCAGCACCTTAGGGGGGCAGGGTCGCTACGAGCAGTACTTC.

The rearrangement joins TRBV7-9 to TRBJ1-4; 11 bases map to TRBD1. In germline, CDR1 is SEHNR, CDR2 FQNEAQ (reference sequence). V lost 3 bases and J lost 7; bases outside the gene matches: 1. The CDR3 sequence is 14 residues long. The chain's CDR3 is CASSFGTGGEKLFF. The CDR3 nucleotides read TGTGCCAGCAGCTTCGGGACAGGGGGTGAAAAACTGTTTTTT.

V gene TRBV10-2 combines with J gene TRBJ1-2; 11 nucleotides match TRBD1. This CDR3 has 15 residues. Trimming at V came to 2 bases and at J to 8 bases, leaving 7 bases not matched to a gene. CDR1 WSHSY and CDR2 SAAADI come from the germline V gene. The CDR3, as DNA: TGCGCCAGCAGTGAGGGGACAGGGGGGAATGTGGGCTACACCTTC. It is translated as CASSEGTGGNVGYTF.

The chain combines TRBV9 with TRBJ2-3; D not certain. This CDR3 has 15 amino acids. Per germline, CDR1 SGDLS and CDR2 YYNGEE. V was pared by 4 bases and J by 2 bases, with 14 bases between. CDR3 residues: CASSRDGLITDTQYF. In DNA, the CDR3 is TGTGCCAGCAGCCGCGATGGGCTGATCACAGATACGCAGTATTTT.

The chain is built from TRBV23-1 and TRBJ1-6; D call uncertain. TRBV23-1 is an ORF for which the function is uncertain. The CDR3 covers 14 residues. Trimming removed 1 base from V and 8 bases from J, with 9 bases in between. CDR3 DNA: TGCGCCAGCAGTCAATGTCTGCGGGATTCACCCCTCCACTTT. Its translation is CASSQCLRDSPLHF.

Comment on this clone: Other DNA sequences of this sample code for an identical CDR3. This chain connects TRBV19 to TRBJ2-7; D might be TRBD1 (6 bases). There are 13 residues in the CDR3. Between the trimmed V and J ends, which lost 4 bases and 3 bases, there was a span of 10 bases. Germline lookup yields CDR1 LNHDA and CDR2 SQIVND (reference sequence). This CDR3 is CASSRQGFYEQYF. CDR3 in DNA: TGTGCCAGTAGTAGGCAGGGGTTCTACGAGCAGTACTTC.

This clone appeared a single time. The chain uses TRBV27 and TRBJ1-1, with 8 bases matching TRBD1. The germline V gene has CDR1 MNHEY and CDR2 SMNVEV (reference sequence). The junction had 8 bases not matched to a gene; V was cut back by 5 bases and J by 3 bases. The length of the CDR3 is 15 residues. The CDR3 sequence: CASSPGGQGDTEAFF. The CDR3 nucleotides read TGTGCCAGCAGTCCCGGCGGACAGGGAGACACTGAAGCTTTCTTT.

The CDR3 nucleotides are TGTGCCACCAGCAGAGGGGACACTAGCAATCAGCCCCAGCATTTT. It codes for CATSRGDTSNQPQHF. The rearrangement links TRBV15 to TRBJ1-5; tentative D call: TRBD1 (6 bases). The V end was cut by 1 base, the J end by 0 bases, with 7 bases between. CDR1 and CDR2 (germline): LNHNV, YYDKDF (reference sequence). The CDR3 is made up of 15 amino acids.

The J gene is TRBJ1-5, the V gene TRBV10-3; 7 nucleotides line up with TRBD1. The CDR3 totals 18 residues. The ends lost 2 bases at V and 1 base at J; junction bases unmatched: 11. Looked up from germline, CDR1 is ENHRY and CDR2 is SYGVKD. CDR3 bases: TGTGCCATCAGTGAGGACGGGACAGCCTATGAGAGCAATCAGCCCCAGCATTTT. Protein product: CAISEDGTAYESNQPQHF.

The rearrangement uses TRBV3-1 (or the pseudogene TRBV3-2) and TRBJ1-1; no clear D. The CDR3 is 11 residues long. Germline values: CDR1 LGHDT, CDR2 YNNKEL (reference sequence). Trimming left V 7 bases short and J 4 bases short, with 7 bases between. CDR3 amino acids: CASIRGTEAFF. CDR3 sequence (DNA): TGTGCCAGCATCCGGGGCACTGAAGCTTTCTTT.

The chain joins TRBV5-1 to TRBJ2-5; TRBD1 aligns across 10 bases. CDR3 length equals 15 residues. Germline V lookup: CDR1 SGHRS, CDR2 YFSETQ. J was trimmed by 3 bases and V by 3 bases; bases with no gene match: 5. The CDR3 spells CASSYTGTGEETQYF. DNA of the CDR3: TGCGCCAGCAGCTATACCGGGACAGGGGAAGAGACCCAGTACTTC. Using reference TRBV5-1 and TRBJ2-5 for the parts outside the CDR3, the full variable domain is KAGVTQTPRYLIKTRGQQVTLSCSPISGHRSVSWYQQTPGQGLQFLFEYFSETQRNKGNFPGRFSGRQFSNSRSEMNVSTLELGDSALYLCASSYTGTGEETQYFGPGTRLLVL.

This chain uses TRBV29-1 with TRBJ2-3, with D perhaps matching TRBD2 (5 bases). CDR3 length: 14 amino acids. Per the germline V gene, CDR1 is SQVTM and CDR2 is ANQGSEA. V was shortened by 4 bases and J by 4 bases, with 15 bases between the two germline ends. The CDR3: CSVGGVASPDTQYF. CDR3 nucleotides: TGCAGCGTTGGAGGAGTAGCGTCTCCAGATACGCAGTATTTT.

The chain carries TRBV7-9 and TRBJ1-1, with a possible D match to TRBD1 (5 bases). Germline CDR1 is SEHNR and CDR2 is FQNEAQ (reference sequence). V shed 4 bases and J shed 0 bases, with 12 bases lying between them. The CDR3 totals 15 residues. CDR3 region: CASSSMTDLNTEAFF. Here the CDR3 DNA reads TGTGCCAGCAGCTCCATGACAGATTTGAACACTGAAGCTTTCTTT.

The CDR3 DNA sequence: TGTGCCAGCAGTTTCGTTGAGCGGGCTGAAGCTTTCTTT. It codes for CASSFVERAEAFF. The V and J genes are TRBV6-5 and TRBJ1-1; D unresolved. V was clipped by 4 bases and J by 6 bases, with 12 bases between them. The CDR3 is 13 residues long. In germline, CDR1 is MNHEY, CDR2 SVGAGI.

A few counts support this clone. The J gene is TRBJ2-1, the V gene TRBV10-1, with a tentative D call TRBD2 (5 bases). Between the trimmed V and J ends, which lost 3 bases and 9 bases, there was a span of 12 bases. Germline CDR1 is WNHNN and CDR2 is SYGVQD (reference sequence). This CDR3 region has 13 residues. CDR3 region: CASSDGVPSEQFF. The DNA of the CDR3 is TGCGCCAGCAGTGACGGGGTGCCATCTGAGCAGTTCTTC.

The CDR3 nucleotides read TGTGCCAGCAGTTACATCGGGGGGGGGCCCCACGAGCAGTACTTC. It translates to CASSYIGGGPHEQYF. The chain couples TRBV6-5 to TRBJ2-7, with 8 bases identical to TRBD2. Looked up from germline, CDR1 is MNHEY and CDR2 is SVGAGI. CDR3 length equals 15 residues. V lost 2 bases and J lost 5; bases outside the gene matches: 8.

The chain is built from TRBV9 and TRBJ1-2; D unresolved. There are 15 residues in the CDR3. Trimming took off 0 bases at V and 3 bases at J, with 12 bases between the two ends. Germline CDR1 SGDLS, CDR2 YYNGEE. CDR3 amino acids: CASSVGVNQDYGYTF. In DNA form, the CDR3 reads TGTGCCAGCAGCGTAGGAGTAAACCAGGACTATGGCTACACCTTC.

The J gene is TRBJ2-7, the V gene TRBV28; a weak D match, TRBD2 (5 bases). Germline assignment: CDR1 MDHEN and CDR2 SYDVKM. The V gene lost 5 bases and the J gene lost 4 bases, with 12 bases spanning the gap. CDR3 length: 13 residues. The CDR3 DNA sequence: TGTGCCAGCAGTCAGAGGAGGCCATACGAGCAGTACTTC. Its translation: CASSQRRPYEQYF.

Written as DNA, the CDR3 is TGTGCCAGCAGCTTAGCCGGGACAGTAAACACTGAAGCTTTCTTT. It specifies CASSLAGTVNTEAFF. V usage is TRBV7-9 and J usage is TRBJ1-1; 7 bases are a match to TRBD1. The CDR3 covers 15 residues. The V segment lost 0 bases and the J segment 2 bases; nucleotides outside the gene matches: 3. Germline V gives CDR1 SEHNR, CDR2 FQNEAQ (reference sequence).

The V and J genes are TRBV4-1 and TRBJ1-1; D not certain. From germline, CDR1 is MGHRA and CDR2 YSYEKL. The CDR3 spans 14 residues. Trimming cost V 0 bases and J 8 bases, with 13 bases left between them. CDR3 sequence (DNA): TGCGCCAGCAGCCAAGATTTGGAGCCTCTCGAAGCTTTCTTT. Translated: CASSQDLEPLEAFF.

V and J are TRBV4-2 and TRBJ1-4, with TRBD1 matching over 10 bases. V shed 4 bases, J shed 8 bases, and the junction held 7 bases outside the gene matches. The germline gives CDR1 LGHNA, CDR2 YNFKEQ. This CDR3 is 15 amino acids long. In nucleotides, the CDR3 is TGTGCCAGCAGCCCCGGGACAGGGGTGGGGGAAAAACTGTTTTTT. Protein: CASSPGTGVGEKLFF.

J is TRBJ2-2 and V is TRBV5-1, with D perhaps TRBD2 (6 bases). The CDR3 is 14 amino acids. Germline V gene lookup returns CDR1 SGHRS and CDR2 YFSETQ. V was pared by 3 bases and J by 6 bases, with 12 bases between. CDR3 nucleotide sequence: TGCGCCAGCAGCTGGGGGTCGGGGGCCGGGGAGCTGTTTTTT. Amino acid sequence: CASSWGSGAGELFF.

This clone was counted between two and nine times. No conserved phenylalanine or tryptophan is present at the end of the CDR3, so a read error is the likely explanation. The DNA is left out, because the CDR3 cannot be placed on it with certainty; the CDR3 is given as TCRdb lists it. The rearrangement links TRBV10-1 to TRBJ2-7; no DNA check was done on the table's D call, TRBD1. The CDR3 comprises 9 residues, both ends counted. Germline CDR1 and CDR2: WNHNN and SYGVQD (reference sequence). CDR3 sequence reads: CASSEAGGT.

CDR3 nucleotide sequence: TGCGCCAGCAGCTTGGCTCCAGGGTCCCTCTCTGGGGCCAACGTCCTGACTTTC. Its protein is CASSLAPGSLSGANVLTF. This sequence joins TRBV5-1 and TRBJ2-6; D is possibly TRBD1 (5 bases). The CDR3 covers 18 residues. Germline V CDR1 and CDR2: SGHRS, YFSETQ. V lost 0 bases to trimming and J lost 0 bases, with 13 bases between them.